A selection of T cell receptor beta chains follows, all from one sample in a study of T cells in localized non-small cell lung cancer. Assay used: immunoSEQ multiplex PCR; TCRdb lists only in-frame clones, some missing. This repertoire shows tens of thousands of clones, around 90% found once; its top ten account for 15% to 20%. The source was peripheral blood mononuclear cells, collected before any cancer treatment. The source of these receptors is a man between 40 and 70 years old with stage III lung adenocarcinoma. Each CDR3 is given with its conserved first and last residue. A D gene is named only where the DNA matches it firmly. Rows may omit the clone size; those that give it use once, few, many or a size class.

clone size: -; J gene: TRBJ2-3; V gene: TRBV11-2; CDR3 length: 17; D gene: TRBD1; CDR3 protein: CASSLSSGTGATDTQYF; CDR3 DNA: TGTGCCAGCAGCTTAAGTAGTGGGACAGGGGCCACAGATACGCAGTATTTT
clone size: -; J gene: TRBJ2-5; V gene: TRBV7-2; CDR3 length: 16; D gene: TRBD1; CDR3 protein: CASSFQRGQGQETQYF; CDR3 DNA: TGTGCCAGCAGCTTTCAGAGGGGGCAGGGCCAAGAGACCCAGTACTTC
clone size: -; J gene: TRBJ2-5; V gene: TRBV6-5; CDR3 length: 15; D gene: TRBD2; CDR3 protein: CASSYGGGPGETQYF; CDR3 DNA: TGTGCCAGCAGTTACGGCGGGGGGCCAGGCGAGACCCAGTACTTC
clone size: -; J gene: TRBJ1-5; V gene: TRBV30; CDR3 length: 14; D gene: -; CDR3 protein: CAWSVSGAGEVQHF; CDR3 DNA: TGTGCCTGGAGTGTATCCGGCGCTGGGGAAGTGCAGCATTTT
clone size: -; J gene: TRBJ2-3; V gene: TRBV11-2; CDR3 length: 17; D gene: TRBD1; CDR3 protein: CASSTRLGQGESDTQYF; CDR3 DNA: TGTGCCAGCAGCACACGATTGGGACAGGGCGAGTCAGATACGCAGTATTTT
clone size: -; J gene: TRBJ2-7; V gene: TRBV5-1; CDR3 length: 14; D gene: -; CDR3 protein: CASSLGGGVTEQYF; CDR3 DNA: TGCGCCAGCAGCTTGGGGGGCGGAGTAACCGAGCAGTACTTC
clone size: -; J gene: TRBJ1-1; V gene: TRBV6-5; CDR3 length: 13; D gene: -; CDR3 protein: CASRLVMNTEAFF; CDR3 DNA: TGTGCCAGCAGATTAGTCATGAACACTGAAGCTTTCTTT
clone size: -; J gene: TRBJ2-7; V gene: TRBV10-3; CDR3 length: 14; D gene: -; CDR3 protein: CAISESGRGYEQYF; CDR3 DNA: TGTGCCATCAGTGAGTCCGGCAGGGGATACGAGCAGTACTTC
clone size: once; J gene: TRBJ2-3; V gene: TRBV14; CDR3 length: 14; D gene: -; CDR3 protein: CASSRSLTEDTQYF; CDR3 DNA: TGTGCCAGCAGCCGCTCGTTAACCGAGGATACGCAGTATTTT
clone size: -; J gene: TRBJ1-4; V gene: TRBV7-2; CDR3 length: 13; D gene: -; CDR3 protein: CASSLIPDEKLFF; CDR3 DNA: TGTGCCAGCAGCCTCATCCCAGATGAAAAACTGTTTTTT
clone size: -; J gene: TRBJ1-3; V gene: TRBV7-2; CDR3 length: 14; D gene: -; CDR3 protein: CASSPRETGNTIYF; CDR3 DNA: TGTGCCAGCAGCCCCCGGGAAACGGGAAACACCATATATTTT
clone size: -; J gene: TRBJ1-2; V gene: TRBV27; CDR3 length: 16; D gene: -; CDR3 protein: CASSLYGRGEDYGYTF; CDR3 DNA: TGTGCCAGCAGTTTATATGGGCGGGGGGAGGACTATGGCTACACCTTC
clone size: -; J gene: TRBJ2-3; V gene: TRBV2; CDR3 length: 13; D gene: -; CDR3 protein: CASISELASGRYF; CDR3 DNA: TGTGCCAGCATATCTGAACTAGCTTCTGGTCGGTATTTT
clone size: -; J gene: TRBJ1-4; V gene: TRBV11-2; CDR3 length: 12; D gene: -; CDR3 protein: CASSLGAQILFF; CDR3 DNA: TGTGCCAGCAGCTTAGGGGCCCAAATATTGTTTTTT
clone size: -; J gene: TRBJ2-1; V gene: TRBV5-1; CDR3 length: 15; D gene: TRBD1; CDR3 protein: CASSLGAGGSHEQFF; CDR3 DNA: TGCGCCAGCAGCTTGGGGGCAGGGGGTAGTCATGAGCAGTTCTTC
clone size: -; J gene: TRBJ1-5; V gene: TRBV6-1; CDR3 length: 13; D gene: -; CDR3 protein: CASSESSYQPQHF; CDR3 DNA: TGTGCCAGCAGTGAATCGAGCTATCAGCCCCAGCATTTT
clone size: -; J gene: TRBJ2-3; V gene: TRBV9; CDR3 length: 15; D gene: TRBD2; CDR3 protein: CASSVAGGGTDTQYF; CDR3 DNA: TGTGCCAGCAGCGTAGCGGGGGGTGGCACAGATACGCAGTATTTT
clone size: -; J gene: TRBJ2-1; V gene: TRBV7-2; CDR3 length: 16; D gene: -; CDR3 protein: CASSLSVGPTYNEQFF; CDR3 DNA: TGTGCCAGCAGCTTATCAGTGGGACCGACCTACAATGAGCAGTTCTTC
clone size: -; J gene: TRBJ2-1; V gene: TRBV7-6; CDR3 length: 15; D gene: -; CDR3 protein: CASSLQAFAYNEQFF; CDR3 DNA: TGTGCCAGCAGCTTACAGGCGTTTGCTTACAATGAGCAGTTCTTC
clone size: -; J gene: TRBJ2-7; V gene: TRBV10-3; CDR3 length: 14; D gene: TRBD1; CDR3 protein: CAISPGTGAYEQYF; CDR3 DNA: TGTGCCATCAGCCCCGGGACAGGGGCCTACGAGCAGTACTTC
clone size: -; J gene: TRBJ2-5; V gene: TRBV10-3; CDR3 length: 13; D gene: -; CDR3 protein: CAISESVGETQYF; CDR3 DNA: TGTGCCATCAGTGAGTCTGTGGGTGAGACCCAGTACTTC
clone size: -; J gene: TRBJ2-1; V gene: TRBV5-4; CDR3 length: 14; D gene: -; CDR3 protein: CASSLFDSYNEQFF; CDR3 DNA: TGTGCCAGCAGCTTGTTTGATTCCTACAATGAGCAGTTCTTC
clone size: -; J gene: TRBJ1-1; V gene: TRBV4-2; CDR3 length: 15; D gene: -; CDR3 protein: CASSQEVQGWTEAFF; CDR3 DNA: TGTGCCAGCAGCCAAGAAGTACAGGGCTGGACTGAAGCTTTCTTT
clone size: once; J gene: TRBJ1-1; V gene: TRBV14; CDR3 length: 13; D gene: TRBD1; CDR3 protein: CASSQDWTGTAFF; CDR3 DNA: TGTGCCAGCAGCCAAGATTGGACAGGGACAGCTTTCTTT
clone size: few; J gene: TRBJ1-2; V gene: TRBV12-5; CDR3 length: 15; D gene: -; CDR3 protein: CASGLNYRDMEGYTF; CDR3 DNA: TGTGCTAGTGGTTTGAACTACAGGGACATGGAAGGCTACACCTTC
clone size: -; J gene: TRBJ2-2; V gene: TRBV29-1; CDR3 length: 14; D gene: TRBD1; CDR3 protein: CSVSLTGDTGELFF; CDR3 DNA: TGCAGCGTTTCGTTGACAGGGGACACCGGGGAGCTGTTTTTT
clone size: -; J gene: TRBJ2-1; V gene: TRBV9; CDR3 length: 15; D gene: TRBD2; CDR3 protein: CASSVASGAYNEQFF; CDR3 DNA: TGTGCCAGCAGCGTGGCCAGCGGGGCTTACAATGAGCAGTTCTTC